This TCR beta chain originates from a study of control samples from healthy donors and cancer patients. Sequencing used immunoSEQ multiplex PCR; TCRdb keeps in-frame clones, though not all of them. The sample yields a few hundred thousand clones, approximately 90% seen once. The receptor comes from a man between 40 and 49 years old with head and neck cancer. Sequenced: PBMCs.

CDR3 DNA: TGCGCCAGCAGCCAAGGCCTAGCGGGGGCCTCCGGGGTTACGCAGTATTTT. Translated, it gives CASSQGLAGASGVTQYF. V usage is TRBV4-3 and J usage is TRBJ2-3, with 10 positions matching TRBD2. CDR3 size: 17 residues. The V segment lost 1 base and the J segment 8 bases; nucleotides outside the gene matches: 12. The germline V gene has CDR1 LGHNA and CDR2 YSLEER.